This T cell receptor beta chain emerged from a study of blood T cell repertoires in COVID-19. Using immunoSEQ multiplex PCR, the repertoire was profiled, and TCRdb retains in-frame clones only, with some absent. The sample carries about 26,000 clones, about 90% recorded once. Unmatched junction bases numbered 3, after V lost 4 bases and J lost 3 bases. CDR3 length: 15 amino acids. The germline V gene has CDR1 ENHRY and CDR2 SYGVKD. The sequence came from a human donor in a cohort sampled during active COVID-19. The chain has TRBV10-3 and TRBJ1-5; 10 nucleotides line up with TRBD1. Specimen: peripheral blood. CDR3 residues: CAISAGTGDNQPQHF. CDR3 DNA: TGTGCCATCAGTGCCGGGACAGGGGACAATCAGCCCCAGCATTTT.